These T cell receptor beta chains were read from a single sample in a study of Ad26.COV2.S vaccination and SARS-CoV-2 variants. The data were produced by immunoSEQ multiplex PCR, yet TCRdb's version contains in-frame clones alone and is incomplete. The repertoire holds approximately 360,000 clones, about 83% seen once, with nearly 7.5% in the top ten. Specimen: peripheral blood, collected in a trial of Ad26.COV2.S vaccine versus placebo. All receptors come from a person between 18 and 65 years old who received the Ad26.COV2.S COVID-19 vaccine or a placebo. The conserved cysteine and the conserved F or W are not part of the CDR3 here. Fields, in order: J gene, V gene, CDR3 protein.

J gene: TRBJ2-7
V gene: TRBV7-2
CDR3 protein: ASRPSGTGGTYEQY

J gene: TRBJ2-7
V gene: TRBV10-1
CDR3 protein: ASSALGDGTSYEQY

J gene: TRBJ2-1
V gene: TRBV6-5
CDR3 protein: ASSPLGATEQF

J gene: TRBJ1-3
V gene: TRBV5-1
CDR3 protein: ASSYLNRAGNTIY

J gene: TRBJ2-7
V gene: TRBV27
CDR3 protein: ASSGGRSYEQY

J gene: TRBJ2-2
V gene: TRBV7-2
CDR3 protein: ASSLGGVETGELF

J gene: TRBJ2-7
V gene: TRBV3-1/TRBV3-2
CDR3 protein: ASSHPGGLYEQY

J gene: TRBJ2-7
V gene: TRBV10-3
CDR3 protein: AISEGGGAYEQY

J gene: TRBJ1-3
V gene: TRBV30
CDR3 protein: AWDHRRGNTIY

J gene: TRBJ1-4
V gene: TRBV16
CDR3 protein: ASPEGTGYEKLF

J gene: TRBJ2-3
V gene: TRBV18
CDR3 protein: ASSPPFEKAGTTDTQY

J gene: TRBJ1-1
V gene: TRBV6-6
CDR3 protein: ASSYPRDGAF

J gene: TRBJ1-2
V gene: TRBV6-1
CDR3 protein: ASSETGYGYT

J gene: TRBJ2-7
V gene: TRBV5-1
CDR3 protein: ASSLVVGSYEQY

J gene: TRBJ2-7
V gene: TRBV24-1
CDR3 protein: ATSDFLGGRAPRGTYEQY

J gene: TRBJ2-5
V gene: TRBV6-5
CDR3 protein: ASSPGQTQY

J gene: TRBJ1-1
V gene: TRBV19
CDR3 protein: ASSFPNTEAF

J gene: TRBJ1-1
V gene: TRBV9
CDR3 protein: ASSVSPNTEAF

J gene: TRBJ2-7
V gene: TRBV9
CDR3 protein: ASSVDGTGFGEQY

J gene: TRBJ1-5
V gene: TRBV21-1
CDR3 protein: ATLQGPNQPQH

J gene: TRBJ2-1
V gene: TRBV4-2
CDR3 protein: ASSQGPKRGGSYNEQF

J gene: TRBJ2-7
V gene: TRBV4-2
CDR3 protein: ASSQAHEQY

J gene: TRBJ1-5
V gene: TRBV12-3/TRBV12-4
CDR3 protein: ASSFWGQPQH

J gene: TRBJ1-2
V gene: TRBV5-6
CDR3 protein: ASSLGGDIVYGYT

J gene: TRBJ1-1
V gene: TRBV10-1
CDR3 protein: PVAFSPKRLAF

J gene: TRBJ2-7
V gene: TRBV6-2/TRBV6-3
CDR3 protein: ASSPVGQGAREQY

J gene: TRBJ2-5
V gene: TRBV27
CDR3 protein: ASRSTGVYQETQY